A selection of T cell receptor beta chains follows, all from one sample in a study of T cell responses to AZD1222 COVID-19 vaccine. Method: immunoSEQ multiplex PCR; TCRdb's copy keeps in-frame clones and lacks some. The table has around 88,000 clones, approximately 88% seen once. Sequenced material: peripheral blood, taken on day 0 of AZD1222 vaccination. The receptors originated from an adult in good health. The CDR3 runs from the conserved cysteine through the conserved F or W. The D gene is left open where the match is weak. Rows give clone size only sometimes, using once, few, many, or a class for an expanded clone.

>TRBV2|14|TRBJ2-2|NA|NA
CARSDPSGTGELFF
TGTGCCAGGTCCGACCCGTCGGGAACCGGGGAGCTGTTTTTT
>TRBV7-2|18|TRBJ2-3|TRBD2|NA
CASSLWTSGRARGDTQYF
TGTGCCAGCAGCTTGTGGACTAGCGGGAGGGCCCGTGGAGATACGCAGTATTTT
>TRBV5-6|15|TRBJ2-5|TRBD1|NA
CASSFTPGQQETQYF
TGTGCCAGCAGCTTTACTCCGGGACAGCAAGAGACCCAGTACTTC
>TRBV7-2|15|TRBJ1-2|NA|NA
CASSPGGGGMYGYTF
TGTGCCAGCAGCCCCGGGGGGGGAGGGATGTATGGCTACACCTTC
>TRBV18|13|TRBJ2-7|TRBD1|NA
CASSQQGSGEQYF
TGTGCCAGCTCACAACAGGGGTCCGGCGAGCAGTACTTC
>TRBV20-1|12|TRBJ2-5|NA|NA
CSASLVSETQYF
TGCAGTGCTAGTTTGGTCTCAGAGACCCAGTACTTC
>TRBV6-6|13|TRBJ1-2|TRBD1|NA
CASSQTGGDGYTF
TGTGCCAGCAGCCAGACAGGGGGCGATGGCTACACCTTC
>TRBV9|16|TRBJ2-1|TRBD2|NA
CASSALTSGSGNEQFF
TGTGCCAGCAGCGCCCTTACTAGCGGGAGTGGCAATGAGCAGTTCTTC
>TRBV29-1|13|TRBJ2-3|NA|NA
CSVDSGATDTQYF
TGCAGCGTTGATTCGGGGGCCACAGATACGCAGTATTTT
>TRBV7-2|14|TRBJ2-3|NA|once
CASRIGEAADTQYF
TGTGCCAGCCGCATAGGGGAGGCAGCAGATACGCAGTATTTT
>TRBV19|16|TRBJ2-6|NA|once
CATKGAILSGANVLTF
TGTGCCACCAAGGGCGCTATCCTCTCTGGGGCCAACGTCCTGACTTTC
>TRBV27|14|TRBJ2-7|NA|NA
CASSPIGPLYEQYF
TGTGCCAGCAGTCCCATCGGACCCCTCTACGAGCAGTACTTC
>TRBV9|15|TRBJ2-1|NA|NA
CASSGEIGGYNEQFF
TGTGCCAGCAGCGGAGAAATAGGCGGCTACAATGAGCAGTTCTTC
>TRBV29-1|14|TRBJ2-7|NA|few
CSVEVADSSYEQYF
TGCAGCGTTGAAGTAGCGGACAGCTCCTACGAGCAGTACTTC
>TRBV19|14|TRBJ2-2|NA|NA
CASSSIIHTGELFF
TGTGCCAGTAGTAGCATTATACACACCGGGGAGCTGTTTTTT
>TRBV5-1|15|TRBJ2-3|NA|NA
CASSLEWRGTDTQYF
TGCGCCAGCAGCTTGGAATGGCGGGGCACAGATACGCAGTATTTT
>TRBV6-5|13|TRBJ1-4|TRBD1|NA
CASRTGGSEKLFF
TGTGCCAGCAGGACAGGGGGGAGTGAAAAACTGTTTTTT
>TRBV15|15|TRBJ2-7|TRBD2|NA
CATSRTGTSVHEQYF
TGTGCCACCAGCAGGACCGGGACTAGCGTCCACGAGCAGTACTTC
>TRBV30|11|TRBJ2-7|NA|NA
CAWSGPFEQYF
TGTGCCTGGAGTGGTCCGTTCGAGCAGTACTTC
>TRBV5-6|15|TRBJ2-1|TRBD2|once
CASSLGTSAYNEQFF
TGTGCCAGCAGCTTAGGTACTAGCGCTTACAATGAGCAGTTCTTC
>TRBV11-2|15|TRBJ1-4|NA|NA
CASRYQRTSREKLFF
TGTGCCAGCAGATACCAGCGCACGAGCCGTGAAAAACTGTTTTTT
>TRBV14|19|TRBJ2-3|NA|NA
CASSQSVGGNPTFTDTQYF
TGTGCCAGCAGCCAATCAGTCGGAGGGAACCCAACATTCACAGATACGCAGTATTTT
>TRBV7-8|14|TRBJ1-2|NA|few
CASSPRGPKGGYTF
TGTGCCAGCAGCCCCCGGGGGCCGAAAGGTGGCTACACCTTC
>TRBV5-1|13|TRBJ2-1|NA|few
CASSSLDNNEQFF
TGCGCCAGCAGCTCCTTGGACAACAATGAGCAGTTCTTC
>TRBV5-4|14|TRBJ2-2|NA|few
CASSLVRGTGELFF
TGTGCCAGCAGCTTGGTTCGGGGCACCGGGGAGCTGTTTTTT
>TRBV6-2/TRBV6-3|15|TRBJ2-1|TRBD2|NA
CASSLTSGRHNEQFF
TGTGCCAGCAGTCTGACTAGCGGGAGACACAATGAGCAGTTCTTC
>TRBV5-5|16|TRBJ2-3|NA|NA
CASSPLAGHSTDTQYF
TGTGCCAGCAGCCCCCTGGCGGGCCATAGCACAGATACGCAGTATTTT
>TRBV11-3|14|TRBJ2-2|NA|NA
CASSLFWGPGELFF
TGTGCCAGCAGCTTGTTTTGGGGACCCGGGGAGCTGTTTTTT
>TRBV6-5|11|TRBJ1-1|NA|NA
CASRGVYGAFF
TGTGCCAGCAGAGGGGTGTATGGAGCTTTCTTT
>TRBV7-9|14|TRBJ2-5|NA|NA
CASAREQYQETQYF
TGTGCCAGCGCCCGGGAACAGTACCAAGAGACCCAGTACTTC
>TRBV6-6|16|TRBJ1-2|NA|NA
CASSYAAGTAPLGYTF
TGTGCCAGCAGTTACGCCGCCGGGACCGCGCCCTTAGGCTACACCTTC
>TRBV30|13|TRBJ2-7|TRBD2|NA
CAWERGSSYEQYF
TGTGCCTGGGAGCGGGGTTCTTCCTACGAGCAGTACTTC
>TRBV5-6|11|TRBJ1-1|NA|NA
CASSLFDEAFF
TGTGCCAGCAGCTTGTTCGATGAAGCTTTCTTT
>TRBV11-2|14|TRBJ2-7|TRBD1|NA
CASSVGQGIEEQYF
TGTGCCAGCAGCGTAGGACAGGGGATAGAAGAGCAGTACTTC
>TRBV2|13|TRBJ2-5|NA|NA
CASKLTSWETQYF
TGTGCCAGCAAGTTGACTTCTTGGGAGACCCAGTACTTC
>TRBV29-1|16|TRBJ1-2|TRBD1|few
CSVEDSRTGGFYGYTF
TGCAGCGTTGAAGATAGTCGGACAGGGGGTTTCTATGGCTACACCTTC
>TRBV7-2|15|TRBJ1-5|NA|NA
CASSLVWGSNQPQHF
TGTGCCAGCAGCTTAGTCTGGGGCTCTAATCAGCCCCAGCATTTT
>TRBV27|14|TRBJ1-4|NA|NA
CASRAGATNEKLFF
TGTGCCAGCAGAGCAGGGGCAACTAATGAAAAACTGTTTTTT
>TRBV6-4|14|TRBJ1-1|NA|NA
CASFKGRMNTEAFF
TGTGCCAGCTTCAAGGGACGGATGAACACTGAAGCTTTCTTT
>TRBV5-1|15|TRBJ2-7|TRBD1|NA
CASSLRQGPYGEQYF
TGCGCCAGCAGCTTAAGACAGGGACCCTACGGGGAGCAGTACTTC
>TRBV18|15|TRBJ1-4|NA|once
CASSPRTDTNEKLFF
TGTGCCAGCTCACCACGGACAGACACTAATGAAAAACTGTTTTTT
>TRBV5-5|13|TRBJ2-7|TRBD1|few
CASSRQGTYEQYF
TGTGCCAGCAGCCGACAGGGAACCTACGAGCAGTACTTC
>TRBV25-1|13|TRBJ2-7|TRBD1|NA
CASSEGQGNEQYF
TGTGCCAGCAGCGAGGGACAGGGGAACGAGCAGTACTTC
>TRBV19|14|TRBJ1-1|NA|NA
CASSIGRENTEAFF
TGTGCCAGTAGTATAGGGAGGGAGAACACTGAAGCTTTCTTT
>TRBV11-2|15|TRBJ1-5|TRBD1|NA
CASSLKGAINQPQHF
TGTGCCAGCAGCTTAAAGGGGGCGATTAATCAGCCCCAGCATTTT
>TRBV16|15|TRBJ2-1|TRBD2|NA
CASSQSGSSYNEQFF
TGTGCCAGCAGCCAGAGCGGGAGCTCCTACAATGAGCAGTTCTTC
>TRBV19|11|TRBJ1-1|NA|NA
CASTRRTEAFF
TGTGCCAGTACCCGGAGGACTGAAGCTTTCTTT
>TRBV2|14|TRBJ2-2|NA|NA
CASRAGPSYQELFF
TGTGCCAGCAGGGCAGGACCGTCCTATCAGGAGCTGTTTTTT
>TRBV5-5|12|TRBJ2-5|NA|NA
CASGWLQETQYF
TGTGCCAGCGGTTGGCTTCAAGAGACCCAGTACTTC
>TRBV24-1|16|TRBJ2-3|TRBD2|NA
CATSDPGASGTDTQYF
TGTGCCACCAGTGATCCAGGGGCTAGCGGGACAGATACGCAGTATTTT
>TRBV7-9|12|TRBJ2-7|NA|once
CASSLALGEQYF
TGTGCCAGCAGCTTAGCCTTGGGCGAGCAGTACTTC
>TRBV2|13|TRBJ2-2|NA|NA
CASSETGTGELFF
TGTGCCAGCAGTGAAACCGGGACCGGGGAGCTGTTTTTT
>TRBV5-1|14|TRBJ1-2|NA|few
CASSLDPVNYGYTF
TGCGCCAGCAGCTTGGATCCAGTTAACTATGGCTACACCTTC
>TRBV28|12|TRBJ1-5|NA|NA
CASSVGNQPQHF
TGTGCCAGTTCGGTGGGCAATCAGCCCCAGCATTTT
>TRBV5-6|15|TRBJ2-7|TRBD2|few
CASSLAALAGREQYF
TGTGCCAGCAGCTTGGCTGCGCTAGCGGGGAGGGAGCAGTACTTC